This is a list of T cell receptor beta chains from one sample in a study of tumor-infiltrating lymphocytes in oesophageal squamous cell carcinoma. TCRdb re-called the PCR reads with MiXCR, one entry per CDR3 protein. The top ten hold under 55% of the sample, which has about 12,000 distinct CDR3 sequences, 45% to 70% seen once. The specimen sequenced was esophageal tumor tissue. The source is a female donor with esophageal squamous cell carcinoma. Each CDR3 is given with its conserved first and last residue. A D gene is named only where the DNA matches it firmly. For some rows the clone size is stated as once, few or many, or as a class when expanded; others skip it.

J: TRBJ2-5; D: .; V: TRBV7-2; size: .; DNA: TGTGCCAGCAGCTCAATGCCCCAAGAGACCCAGTACTTC; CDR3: CASSSMPQETQYF
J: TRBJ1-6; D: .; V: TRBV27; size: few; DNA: TGTGCCAGCAGTTTTGACCCGAGGGGCGATTATTCACCCCTCCACTTT; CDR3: CASSFDPRGDYSPLHF
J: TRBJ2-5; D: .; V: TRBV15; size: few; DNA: TGTGCCACCAGCAGAGTTAATTCAGACCAAGAGACCCAGTACTTC; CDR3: CATSRVNSDQETQYF
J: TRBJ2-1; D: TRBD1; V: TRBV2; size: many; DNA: TGTGCCAGCAGGGGGGGACAGGGGAGACCTAATGAGCAGTTCTTC; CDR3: CASRGGQGRPNEQFF
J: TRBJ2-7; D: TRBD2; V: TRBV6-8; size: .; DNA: TGCGGCCTAGGGGACTACGACCTGTTAAAGCAGTACTTC; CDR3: CGLGDYDLLKQYF
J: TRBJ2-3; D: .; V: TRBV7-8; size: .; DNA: TGTGCCAGCAGCTTCTCAGTTACGCAGTATTTT; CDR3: CASSFSVTQYF
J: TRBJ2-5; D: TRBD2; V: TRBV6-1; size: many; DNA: TGTGCCAGCAGTTCTCTCAAACTAGCGGGAGTCCGGGAGACCCAGTACTTC; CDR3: CASSSLKLAGVRETQYF
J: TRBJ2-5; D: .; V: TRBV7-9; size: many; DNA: TGTGCCAGCAGCTTAGGGTACGGGGAAGAGACCCAGTACTTC; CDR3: CASSLGYGEETQYF
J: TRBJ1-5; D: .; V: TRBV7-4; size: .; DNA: TGTGCCAGCAGCTTAGCCCAGGGAAGCAATCAGCCCCAGCATTTT; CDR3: CASSLAQGSNQPQHF
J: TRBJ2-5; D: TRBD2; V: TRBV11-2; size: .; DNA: TGTGCCAGCAGCTCCGGGACTAGCGGGAGGTTTGAGCAGTACTTC; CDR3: CASSSGTSGRFEQYF